Listed below are T cell receptor beta chains from one sample, sequenced in a study of T cell repertoires in cytomegalovirus infection. TCRdb recomputed calls from the reads with MiXCR, one row per CDR3 protein. The sample contains just over 300,000 distinct CDR3 sequences, roughly a sixth of which appear only once. The source material was PBMCs. These receptors were taken from a human donor in good health (CMV status not recorded). Some clones in this sample may be carry-over from other donors' samples. Each CDR3 is given with its conserved first and last residue. Each record gives: CDR3 DNA, CDR3 protein, V gene, D gene, J gene, clone size. A D gene is named only where the DNA matches it firmly. Only some rows state a clone size, as once, few, many or a class for expanded clones.

CDR3nt: TGTGCCAGCAGTGCGTTCGGGGATCAAGAGACCCAGTACTTC; CDR3aa: CASSAFGDQETQYF; v_gene: TRBV2; d_gene: .; j_gene: TRBJ2-5; abundance: many
CDR3nt: TGTGCCAGCAGTTACTACCCCGGGACAGGGGGCGAGTATAATTCACCCCTCCACTTT; CDR3aa: CASSYYPGTGGEYNSPLHF; v_gene: TRBV6-5; d_gene: TRBD1; j_gene: TRBJ1-6; abundance: .
CDR3nt: TGTGCCAGCAGCTCAACCGGGACAGGGGATCAGCCCCAGCATTTT; CDR3aa: CASSSTGTGDQPQHF; v_gene: TRBV7-2; d_gene: TRBD1; j_gene: TRBJ1-5; abundance: many
CDR3nt: TGTGCCAGCTCACCGGGACAGCCCAATCAGCCCCAGCATTTT; CDR3aa: CASSPGQPNQPQHF; v_gene: TRBV18; d_gene: TRBD1; j_gene: TRBJ1-5; abundance: .
CDR3nt: TGTGCCAGCAGTTTACGTCGAGGGGATGGCTACACCTTC; CDR3aa: CASSLRRGDGYTF; v_gene: TRBV27; d_gene: .; j_gene: TRBJ1-2; abundance: few
CDR3nt: TGTGCCAGCAGCTCCAAGCGTGACGCCTACAATCAGCCCCAGCATTTT; CDR3aa: CASSSKRDAYNQPQHF; v_gene: TRBV28; d_gene: .; j_gene: TRBJ1-5; abundance: .
CDR3nt: TGTGCCAGCAGTTCTGCAGGGATGGACTATGGCTACACCTTC; CDR3aa: CASSSAGMDYGYTF; v_gene: TRBV28; d_gene: .; j_gene: TRBJ1-2; abundance: many
CDR3nt: TGTGCCAGCAGTTTAGTGTACGGAATCAATCAGCCCCAGCATTTT; CDR3aa: CASSLVYGINQPQHF; v_gene: TRBV12-3/TRBV12-4; d_gene: .; j_gene: TRBJ1-5; abundance: .
CDR3nt: TGTGCCAGCAGCTTCTCCGGGACAGTCAGGAGAGAGACCCAGTACTTC; CDR3aa: CASSFSGTVRRETQYF; v_gene: TRBV7-9; d_gene: TRBD1; j_gene: TRBJ2-5; abundance: few
CDR3nt: TGTGCCAGCTGGACAGGGTTTCAAGTGAACACTGAAGCTTTCTTT; CDR3aa: CASWTGFQVNTEAFF; v_gene: TRBV28; d_gene: TRBD1; j_gene: TRBJ1-1; abundance: many
CDR3nt: TGTGCCACCAGTGATTTTCGGGGCGCGGCAGATACGCAGTATTTT; CDR3aa: CATSDFRGAADTQYF; v_gene: TRBV24-1; d_gene: .; j_gene: TRBJ2-3; abundance: .
CDR3nt: TGCGCCAGCAGCTTGCGGGGGGGCGAGGGTCGCGAGCAGTACTTC; CDR3aa: CASSLRGGEGREQYF; v_gene: TRBV5-1; d_gene: TRBD2; j_gene: TRBJ2-7; abundance: .
CDR3nt: TGCAGTGCTAGAGCCCTCGAGGCGGTTACTGAAGCTTTCTTT; CDR3aa: CSARALEAVTEAFF; v_gene: TRBV20-1; d_gene: .; j_gene: TRBJ1-1; abundance: .
CDR3nt: TGTGCCAGCAGCTTAGGGGGGGGGCGACTCTACGAGCAGTACTTC; CDR3aa: CASSLGGGRLYEQYF; v_gene: TRBV7-2; d_gene: .; j_gene: TRBJ2-7; abundance: many
CDR3nt: TGTGCCAGCAGCTTCGACAGGAGCAATCAGCCCCAGCATTTT; CDR3aa: CASSFDRSNQPQHF; v_gene: TRBV7-2; d_gene: .; j_gene: TRBJ1-5; abundance: many
CDR3nt: TGTGCCAGCAGCTTTCACTCAGGGGGCACTGAAGCTTTCTTT; CDR3aa: CASSFHSGGTEAFF; v_gene: TRBV7-3; d_gene: TRBD1; j_gene: TRBJ1-1; abundance: .
CDR3nt: TGTGCCAGTAGTATCCTGGGGGGTACGCAGTATTTT; CDR3aa: CASSILGGTQYF; v_gene: TRBV19; d_gene: .; j_gene: TRBJ2-3; abundance: few
CDR3nt: TGTGCCAGCATTCAGCCCGGAGGGGCGATGAACACTGAAGCTTTCTTT; CDR3aa: CASIQPGGAMNTEAFF; v_gene: TRBV28; d_gene: .; j_gene: TRBJ1-1; abundance: many
CDR3nt: TGTGCCAGCACGAGGGAAGTAGCGGGTCCGCGAGGTAACATTCAGTACTTC; CDR3aa: CASTREVAGPRGNIQYF; v_gene: TRBV6-6; d_gene: TRBD2; j_gene: TRBJ2-4; abundance: .
CDR3nt: TGTGCCAGCAGCTTTACCGGGACAGAGATTCTGTTTTTT; CDR3aa: CASSFTGTEILFF; v_gene: TRBV7-9; d_gene: TRBD1; j_gene: TRBJ1-4; abundance: .
CDR3nt: TGTGCCAGCAGACCTAGCGGGGGGAACCGAGATACGCAGTATTTT; CDR3aa: CASRPSGGNRDTQYF; v_gene: TRBV11-2; d_gene: TRBD2; j_gene: TRBJ2-3; abundance: many
CDR3nt: TGCGCCAGCAGCCAATCAAGGACAGGGAGTCATGGCTACACCTTC; CDR3aa: CASSQSRTGSHGYTF; v_gene: TRBV4-3; d_gene: TRBD1; j_gene: TRBJ1-2; abundance: many
CDR3nt: TGTGCCAGCAGTTTCCAACAGGGCACGAATGAAAAACTGTTTTTT; CDR3aa: CASSFQQGTNEKLFF; v_gene: TRBV6-1; d_gene: .; j_gene: TRBJ1-4; abundance: many
CDR3nt: TGTGCCAGCAGTTTTATGGTGCAGGGGGGTCTCTCTGGGGCCAACGTCCTGACTTTC; CDR3aa: CASSFMVQGGLSGANVLTF; v_gene: TRBV12-3/TRBV12-4; d_gene: .; j_gene: TRBJ2-6; abundance: many
CDR3nt: TGTGCCAGCAGCTTGGCCGGGGGGCTCGGCACAGATACGCAGTATTTT; CDR3aa: CASSLAGGLGTDTQYF; v_gene: TRBV5-4; d_gene: .; j_gene: TRBJ2-3; abundance: many
CDR3nt: TGCAGTGCTAGAGAGTCGCCCCAGGGCCCCTACAATGAGCAGTTCTTC; CDR3aa: CSARESPQGPYNEQFF; v_gene: TRBV20-1; d_gene: .; j_gene: TRBJ2-1; abundance: .
CDR3nt: TGTGCCAGCAGCTTATCAGGACAACCCTTCATGGCTTTCTTT; CDR3aa: CASSLSGQPFMAFF; v_gene: TRBV7-3; d_gene: .; j_gene: TRBJ1-1; abundance: many
CDR3nt: TGTGCCAGCAGCGGCAGTCTTGCGAACACCGGGGAGCTGTTTTTT; CDR3aa: CASSGSLANTGELFF; v_gene: TRBV7-8; d_gene: .; j_gene: TRBJ2-2; abundance: many
CDR3nt: TGCAGTGCTAGTAGGGACAGCCAACTGATGGCACCCCTCCACTTT; CDR3aa: CSASRDSQLMAPLHF; v_gene: TRBV20-1; d_gene: TRBD1; j_gene: TRBJ1-6; abundance: many
CDR3nt: TGTGCCAGCAGCCTCAACCCCCCCAGGGTGTACAATCAGCCCCAGCATTTT; CDR3aa: CASSLNPPRVYNQPQHF; v_gene: TRBV7-8; d_gene: .; j_gene: TRBJ1-5; abundance: many
CDR3nt: TGTGCCAGCAGCTTAAGCATAGCCAAAAACATTCAGTACTTC; CDR3aa: CASSLSIAKNIQYF; v_gene: TRBV7-9; d_gene: .; j_gene: TRBJ2-4; abundance: .
CDR3nt: TGTGCCAGCAGCCTAGGAGGACGAAGCGAAAAACTGTTTTTT; CDR3aa: CASSLGGRSEKLFF; v_gene: TRBV7-9; d_gene: .; j_gene: TRBJ1-4; abundance: many